This T cell receptor (beta chain) originates from a study of shared clonotypes between healthy human individuals. Study-wide context: A couple of women and a few men aged 18 to 49 served as donors.

Deep-level running was used for the assay. The method was immunoSEQ multiplex PCR; TCRdb's version includes in-frame clones alone and lacks a portion of them. The table records approximately 620,000 clones, less than 98% of them present only once. Study-wide points: Naive subsets generally had larger estimated richness than memory subsets. Among a handful of donors, roughly 5% of naive CD4 clonotypes were found in common.

As for this clone: Its antigen is still unknown.

Germline CDR1 and CDR2: SNHLY and FYNNEI. After removal of 6 bases from V and 7 bases from J, the junction contained 9 bases not matched to a gene. This CDR3 contains 15 residues. The chain couples TRBV2 to TRBJ2-7; 13 nucleotides line up with TRBD2. This clonotype originated in a woman aged 25 to 39 in good health. The sample was naive CD4+ T cells sorted from blood. As to subset: CD45RA+ positively selected. The CDR3 bases are TGTGCCAGCAGCCCGGGACTAGCGGGATTACGAGAGCAGTACTTC. Its protein is CASSPGLAGLREQYF. Full variable domain (remainder filled in from reference TRBV2 and TRBJ2-7): EPEVTQTPSHQVTQMGQEVILRCVPISNHLYFYWYRQILGQKVEFLVSFYNNEISEKSEIFDDQFSVERPDGSNFTLKIRSTKLEDSAMYFCASSPGLAGLREQYFGPGTRLTVT.